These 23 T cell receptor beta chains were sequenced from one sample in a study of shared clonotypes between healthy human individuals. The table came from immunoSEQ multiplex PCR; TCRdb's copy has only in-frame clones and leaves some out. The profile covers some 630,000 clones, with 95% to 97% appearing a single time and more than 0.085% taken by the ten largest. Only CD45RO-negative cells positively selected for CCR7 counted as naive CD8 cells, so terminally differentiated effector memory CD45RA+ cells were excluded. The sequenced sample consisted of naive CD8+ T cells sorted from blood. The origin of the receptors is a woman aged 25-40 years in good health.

CDR3 region: CASSSLDSGEFF. CDR3 nucleotide sequence: TGTGCCAGCAGCTCTCTGGACTCCGGAGAGTTCTTC. The chain recombines TRBV11-2 with TRBJ2-1, with D tentatively TRBD2 (5 bases). V dropped 4 bases and J dropped 14 bases, with 15 bases sitting between them. In germline, CDR1 is SGHAT, CDR2 FQNNGV. The CDR3 covers 12 residues.

The CDR3 spells CASSSSGYVEQFF. CDR3 bases: TGTGCCAGCAGCTCTAGCGGTTACGTTGAGCAGTTCTTC. The V gene is TRBV7-9, the J gene TRBJ2-1, with 7 bases fitting TRBD2. The CDR3 is made up of 13 amino acids. Germline loops: CDR1 SEHNR, CDR2 FQNEAQ (reference sequence). V trimming: 4 bases; J trimming: 9 bases; junction bases outside the gene matches: 6.

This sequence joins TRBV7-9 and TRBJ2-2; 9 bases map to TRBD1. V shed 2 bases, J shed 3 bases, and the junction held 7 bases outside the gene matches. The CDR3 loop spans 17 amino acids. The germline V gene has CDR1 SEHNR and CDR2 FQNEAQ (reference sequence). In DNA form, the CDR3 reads TGTGCCAGCAGCTTAAAGTCGGGGACAGGGCACACCGGGGAGCTGTTTTTT. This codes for CASSLKSGTGHTGELFF.

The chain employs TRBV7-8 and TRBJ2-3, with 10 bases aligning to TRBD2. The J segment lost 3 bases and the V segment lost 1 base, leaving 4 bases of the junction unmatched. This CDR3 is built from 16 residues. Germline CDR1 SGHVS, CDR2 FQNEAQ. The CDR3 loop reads CASSLGASGRTDTQYF. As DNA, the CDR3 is TGTGCCAGCAGCTTAGGGGCTAGCGGGAGAACAGATACGCAGTATTTT.

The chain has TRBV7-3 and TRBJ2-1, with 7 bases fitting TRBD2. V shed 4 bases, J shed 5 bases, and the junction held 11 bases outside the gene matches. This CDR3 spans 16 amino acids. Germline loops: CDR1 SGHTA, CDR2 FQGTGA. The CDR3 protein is CASSSREPGRDNEQFF. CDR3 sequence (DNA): TGTGCCAGCAGCTCACGCGAACCGGGGAGGGACAATGAGCAGTTCTTC.

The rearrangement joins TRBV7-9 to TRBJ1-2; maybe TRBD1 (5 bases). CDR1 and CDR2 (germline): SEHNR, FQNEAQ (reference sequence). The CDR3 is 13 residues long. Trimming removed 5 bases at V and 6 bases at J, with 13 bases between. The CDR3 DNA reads TGTGCCAGCAGCCTCAGGGATGCCCATGGCTACACCTTC. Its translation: CASSLRDAHGYTF.

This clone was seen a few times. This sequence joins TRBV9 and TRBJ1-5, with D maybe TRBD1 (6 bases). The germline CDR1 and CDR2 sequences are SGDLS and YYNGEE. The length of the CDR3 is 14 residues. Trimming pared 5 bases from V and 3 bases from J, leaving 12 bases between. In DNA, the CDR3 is TGTGCCAGCAGTCCGACAGGAATCAATCAGCCCCAGCATTTT. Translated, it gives CASSPTGINQPQHF.

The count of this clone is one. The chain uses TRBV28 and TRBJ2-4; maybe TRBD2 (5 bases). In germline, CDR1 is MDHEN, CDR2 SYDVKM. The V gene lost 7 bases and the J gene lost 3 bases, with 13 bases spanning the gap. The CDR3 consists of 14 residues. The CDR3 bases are TGTGCCAGCACACGAAAACGGGACAAAAACATTCAGTACTTC. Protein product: CASTRKRDKNIQYF.

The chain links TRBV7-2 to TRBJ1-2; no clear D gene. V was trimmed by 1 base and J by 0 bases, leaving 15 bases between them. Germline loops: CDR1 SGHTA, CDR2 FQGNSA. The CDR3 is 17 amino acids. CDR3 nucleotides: TGTGCCAGCAGCTTAGAACGGCTGGCTGCCGCTAACTATGGCTACACCTTC. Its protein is CASSLERLAAANYGYTF. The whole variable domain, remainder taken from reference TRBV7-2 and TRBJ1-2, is GAGVSQSPSNKVTEKGKDVELRCDPISGHTALYWYRQSLGQGLEFLIYFQGNSAPDKSGLPSDRFSAERTGGSVSTLTIQRTQQEDSAVYLCASSLERLAAANYGYTFGSGTRLTVV.

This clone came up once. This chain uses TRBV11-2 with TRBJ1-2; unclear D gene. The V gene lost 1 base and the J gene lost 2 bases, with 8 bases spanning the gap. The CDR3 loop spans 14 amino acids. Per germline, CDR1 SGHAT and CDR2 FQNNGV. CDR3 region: CASSLGPVNYGYTF. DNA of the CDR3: TGTGCCAGCAGCTTAGGGCCCGTAAACTATGGCTACACCTTC.

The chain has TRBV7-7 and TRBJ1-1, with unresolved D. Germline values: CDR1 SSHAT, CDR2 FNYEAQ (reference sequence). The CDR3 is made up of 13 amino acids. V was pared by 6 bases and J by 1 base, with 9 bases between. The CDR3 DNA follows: TGTGCCAGCAGTCCTACACCGAACACTGAAGCTTTCTTT. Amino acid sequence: CASSPTPNTEAFF.

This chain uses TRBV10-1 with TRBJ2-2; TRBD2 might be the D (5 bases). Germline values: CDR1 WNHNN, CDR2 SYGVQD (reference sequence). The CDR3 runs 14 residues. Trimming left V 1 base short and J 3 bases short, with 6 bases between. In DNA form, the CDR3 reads TGCGCCAGCAGTGAGTGGACTGACACCGGGGAGCTGTTTTTT. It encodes CASSEWTDTGELFF.

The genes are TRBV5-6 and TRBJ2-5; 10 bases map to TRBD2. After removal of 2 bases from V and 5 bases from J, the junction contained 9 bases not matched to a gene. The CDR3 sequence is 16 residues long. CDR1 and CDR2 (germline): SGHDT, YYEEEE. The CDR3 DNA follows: TGTGCCAGCAGCTTCGCAACTAGCGGGATTTGGGAGACCCAGTACTTC. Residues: CASSFATSGIWETQYF.

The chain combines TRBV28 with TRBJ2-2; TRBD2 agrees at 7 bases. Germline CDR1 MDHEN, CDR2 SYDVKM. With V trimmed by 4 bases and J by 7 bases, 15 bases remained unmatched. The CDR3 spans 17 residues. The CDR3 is CASSSRGAGVGNGELFF. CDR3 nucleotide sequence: TGTGCCAGCAGTTCCAGAGGGGCGGGAGTAGGGAACGGGGAGCTGTTTTTT.

The CDR3, as DNA: TGTGCCAGCAGGTTTACAGGGGGCCCATATGGCTACACCTTC. Residues: CASRFTGGPYGYTF. J is TRBJ1-2 and V is TRBV13; 9 positions agree with TRBD1. The CDR3 is made up of 14 amino acids. V shed 6 bases and J 5 bases; nucleotides not matched to a gene: 7. CDR1 is PRHDT and CDR2 is FYEKMQ in the germline V gene (reference sequence).

The CDR3 coding sequence is TGTGCCAGCAGCTTTGGCCAGGGAAAATCAAAGGATACGCAGTATTTT. It yields the protein CASSFGQGKSKDTQYF. This sequence joins TRBV7-9 and TRBJ2-3, with D possibly matching TRBD1 (5 bases). CDR3 size: 16 residues. The V and J ends lost 3 bases and 6 bases respectively, with 19 bases between them. Looked up from germline, CDR1 is SEHNR and CDR2 is FQNEAQ (reference sequence).

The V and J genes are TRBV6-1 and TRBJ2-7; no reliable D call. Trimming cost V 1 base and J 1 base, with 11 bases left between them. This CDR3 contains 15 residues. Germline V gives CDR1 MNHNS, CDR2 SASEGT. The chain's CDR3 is CASSEVLSTSYEQYF. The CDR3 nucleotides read TGTGCCAGCAGTGAAGTTTTATCGACGTCCTACGAGCAGTACTTC.

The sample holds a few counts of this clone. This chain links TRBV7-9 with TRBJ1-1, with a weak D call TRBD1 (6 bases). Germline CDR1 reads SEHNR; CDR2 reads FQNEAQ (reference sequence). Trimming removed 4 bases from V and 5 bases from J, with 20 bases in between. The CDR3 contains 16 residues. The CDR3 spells CASSSSPGQQRTEAFF. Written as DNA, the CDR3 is TGTGCCAGCAGCTCCAGCCCGGGACAACAGAGGACTGAAGCTTTCTTT. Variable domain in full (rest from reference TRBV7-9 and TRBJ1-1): DTGVSQNPRHKITKRGQNVTFRCDPISEHNRLYWYRQTLGQGPEFLTYFQNEAQLEKSRLLSDRFSAERPKGSFSTLEIQRTEQGDSAMYLCASSSSPGQQRTEAFFGQGTRLTVV.

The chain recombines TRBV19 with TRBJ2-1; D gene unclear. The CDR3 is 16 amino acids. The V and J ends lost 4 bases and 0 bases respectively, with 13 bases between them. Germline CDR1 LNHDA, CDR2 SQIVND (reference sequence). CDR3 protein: CASSNLAWSSYNEQFF. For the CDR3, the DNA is TGTGCCAGTAGTAATCTCGCGTGGAGCTCCTACAATGAGCAGTTCTTC.

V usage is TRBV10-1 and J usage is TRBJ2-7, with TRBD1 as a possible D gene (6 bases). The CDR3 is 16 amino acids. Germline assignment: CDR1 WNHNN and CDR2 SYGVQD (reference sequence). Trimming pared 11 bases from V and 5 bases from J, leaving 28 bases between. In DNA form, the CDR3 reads TGCGCCGGTTACAGGGTGCCCTTTCCCGTCTTCCACGAGCAGTACTTC. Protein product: CAGYRVPFPVFHEQYF.

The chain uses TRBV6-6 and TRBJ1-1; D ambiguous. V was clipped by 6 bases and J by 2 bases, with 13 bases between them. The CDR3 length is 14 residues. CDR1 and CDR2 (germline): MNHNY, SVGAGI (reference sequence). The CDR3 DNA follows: TGTGCCAGCAGCTCCACCACGGAAAACACTGAAGCTTTCTTT. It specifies CASSSTTENTEAFF.

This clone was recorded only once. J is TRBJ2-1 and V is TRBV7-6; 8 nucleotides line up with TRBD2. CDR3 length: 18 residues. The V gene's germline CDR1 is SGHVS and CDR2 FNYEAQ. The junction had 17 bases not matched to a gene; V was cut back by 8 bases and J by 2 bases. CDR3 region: CASAGGLEAPLAYNEQFF. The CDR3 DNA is TGTGCCAGCGCGGGGGGACTAGAGGCTCCTTTGGCCTACAATGAGCAGTTCTTC.

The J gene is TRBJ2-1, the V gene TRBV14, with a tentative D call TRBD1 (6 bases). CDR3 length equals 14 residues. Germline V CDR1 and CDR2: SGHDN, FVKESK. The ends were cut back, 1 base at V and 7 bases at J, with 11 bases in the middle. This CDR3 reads CASSQGGLGNEQFF. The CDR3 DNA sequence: TGTGCCAGCAGCCAAGGGGGGCTCGGGAATGAGCAGTTCTTC. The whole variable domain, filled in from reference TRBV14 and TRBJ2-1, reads EAGVTQFPSHSVIEKGQTVTLRCDPISGHDNLYWYRRVMGKEIKFLLHFVKESKQDESGMPNNRFLAERTGGTYSTLKVQPAELEDSGVYFCASSQGGLGNEQFFGPGTRLTVL.